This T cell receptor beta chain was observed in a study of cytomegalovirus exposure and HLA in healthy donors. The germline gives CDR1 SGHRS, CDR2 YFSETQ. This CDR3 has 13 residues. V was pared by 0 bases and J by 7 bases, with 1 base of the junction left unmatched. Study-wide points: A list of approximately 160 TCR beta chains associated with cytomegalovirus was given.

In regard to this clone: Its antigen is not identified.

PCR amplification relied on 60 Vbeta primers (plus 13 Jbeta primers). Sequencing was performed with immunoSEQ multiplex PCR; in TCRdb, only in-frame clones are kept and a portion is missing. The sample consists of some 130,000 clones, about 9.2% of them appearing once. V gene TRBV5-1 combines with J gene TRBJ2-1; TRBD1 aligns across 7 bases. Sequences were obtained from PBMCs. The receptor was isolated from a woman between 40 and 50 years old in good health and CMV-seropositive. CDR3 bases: TGCGCCAGCAGCTTGGTACAGGGGAATGAGCAGTTCTTC. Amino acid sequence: CASSLVQGNEQFF.